The source of this T cell receptor beta chain is a study of blood T cell repertoires in COVID-19. Study in general: COVID-19 samples collected from the United States, Italy and Spain covered acute and convalescent phases.

Trimming took off 0 bases at V and 1 base at J, with 12 bases between the two ends. CDR1 LGHNA and CDR2 YSLEER come from the germline V gene. The CDR3 is 16 residues long. Sequenced by immunoSEQ multiplex PCR; TCRdb stores in-frame clones only, minus some. This sample has some 330,000 clones; 88% occur once, and the top ten carry roughly 4%. This sequence was found in a woman aged 45-65 years with active or convalescent COVID-19. The chain recombines TRBV4-3 with TRBJ1-2; TRBD1 is a possible D gene (6 bases). Sample: peripheral blood. CDR3 protein: CASSQDLQGVNYGYTF. The CDR3 DNA sequence: TGCGCCAGCAGCCAAGATCTACAGGGTGTTAACTATGGCTACACCTTC.